Listed below are T cell receptor beta chains from one sample, sequenced in a study of blood T cell repertoires in COVID-19. Clones were read by immunoSEQ multiplex PCR, and TCRdb kept only the in-frame ones, dropping some. The sample holds some 100,000 clones; roughly 76% are singletons and the top ten take 8% to 13%. Sequencing input: peripheral blood. Receptor source: a human donor in a cohort sampled during active COVID-19. The CDR3 runs from the conserved cysteine through the conserved F or W. Fields, in order: V gene, J gene, clone size, D gene, CDR3 protein, CDR3 DNA. A D gene is named only where the DNA matches it firmly. Size values are once, few and many counts, or a class for expanded clones, and some rows have none.

>TRBV7-3|TRBJ2-3|few|NA
CASSLTAGDTQYF
TGTGCCAGCAGCTTAACTGCCGGAGATACGCAGTATTTT
>TRBV4-3|TRBJ1-1|NA|NA
CASSKHVGDLNTEAFF
TGCGCCAGCAGCAAACATGTCGGGGATTTGAACACTGAAGCTTTCTTT
>TRBV4-3|TRBJ1-4|NA|NA
CASSQDTPTFATNEKLFF
TGCGCCAGCAGCCAAGATACTCCCACTTTTGCAACTAATGAAAAACTGTTTTTT
>TRBV19|TRBJ1-1|NA|NA
CASSIGQLSTEAFF
TGTGCCAGTAGTATTGGGCAGTTGAGCACTGAAGCTTTCTTT
>TRBV5-6|TRBJ2-7|NA|NA
CASSLLLVAHEQYF
TGTGCCAGCTCCCTGCTGTTAGTAGCGCACGAGCAGTACTTC
>TRBV5-4|TRBJ2-5|NA|NA
CASSLVADQETQYF
TGTGCCAGCAGCTTGGTTGCAGACCAAGAGACCCAGTACTTC
>TRBV27|TRBJ1-1|NA|TRBD1
CASAKRQGAAEAFF
TGTGCCAGCGCTAAGAGACAGGGGGCCGCTGAAGCTTTCTTT
>TRBV19|TRBJ2-3|once|NA
CASTNDPRGTDTQYF
TGTGCCAGTACCAATGACCCGAGGGGCACAGATACGCAGTATTTT
>TRBV11-2|TRBJ1-6|once|NA
CASSLGGDNSPLHF
TGTGCCAGCAGCTTAGGGGGGGATAATTCACCCCTCCACTTT
>TRBV25-1|TRBJ1-2|NA|TRBD1
CASSDAHRGGYTF
TGTGCCAGCAGTGACGCCCACAGGGGTGGCTACACCTTC
>TRBV14|TRBJ1-2|few|TRBD1
CASSPGTGGYYYGYTF
TGTGCCAGCAGCCCCGGGACAGGAGGTTATTACTATGGCTACACCTTC
>TRBV6-2/TRBV6-3|TRBJ1-6|few|NA
CASSYSQATNSPLHF
TGTGCCAGCAGTTACTCACAGGCGACTAATTCACCCCTCCACTTT
>TRBV9|TRBJ2-7|NA|TRBD2
CASSVSGIGSYEQYF
TGTGCCAGCAGCGTTAGCGGGATAGGATCCTACGAGCAGTACTTC
>TRBV6-2/TRBV6-3|TRBJ1-5|NA|NA
CASSYLGPGPQHF
TGTGCCAGCAGTTATTTGGGCCCCGGGCCCCAGCATTTT
>TRBV6-5|TRBJ2-7|NA|TRBD1
CATRPGTGSSYEQYF
TGTGCCACCCGGCCCGGGACAGGGAGCTCCTACGAGCAGTACTTC
>TRBV7-2|TRBJ1-1|NA|NA
CASSHGRVVGTEAFF
TGTGCCAGCAGCCATGGGCGGGTAGTGGGCACTGAAGCTTTCTTT
>TRBV5-1|TRBJ1-1|once|TRBD1
CASSSDRDTEAFF
TGCGCCAGCAGCTCCGACAGGGACACTGAAGCTTTCTTT
>TRBV2|TRBJ2-2|NA|NA
CASSGPGVKGGTGELFF
TGTGCCAGCAGTGGCCCGGGAGTAAAAGGAGGTACCGGGGAGCTGTTTTTT
>TRBV4-1|TRBJ2-2|NA|TRBD2
CASSYLTSTGSSGSGHTGELFF
TGCGCCAGCAGCTACCTCACCTCAACCGGGAGTAGCGGGAGCGGGCACACCGGGGAGCTGTTTTTT
>TRBV30|TRBJ1-2|NA|NA
CARFWSSYGYTF
TGTGCCCGGTTTTGGAGTTCCTATGGCTACACCTTC
>TRBV7-2|TRBJ2-1|NA|TRBD1
CASTPPGQSYNEQFF
TGTGCCAGCACCCCCCCGGGACAGTCTTACAATGAGCAGTTCTTC
>TRBV6-5|TRBJ1-1|NA|NA
CASSYGSTEAFF
TGTGCCAGCAGTTACGGGAGCACTGAAGCTTTCTTT